The 29 T cell receptor beta chains listed next were all sequenced from one sample in a study of T cells in narcolepsy. Sequenced by immunoSEQ multiplex PCR; TCRdb stores in-frame clones only, minus some. The sample has around 39,000 clones; 70% to 90% are singletons. The sequenced sample was CD45RA- memory CD4+ T cells from PBMCs. Receptors were obtained from a human donor with narcolepsy.

The CDR3: CASSIEGWMNTEAFF. The CDR3 DNA sequence: TGTGCCAGTAGTATAGAGGGGTGGATGAACACTGAAGCTTTCTTT. The chain combines TRBV19 with TRBJ1-1; D is uncertain. Germline CDR1 LNHDA, CDR2 SQIVND (reference sequence). With 0 bases removed from V and 0 bases from J, the gap between germline ends came to 8 bases. The CDR3 totals 15 residues.

This rearrangement joins TRBV7-2 to TRBJ1-2; 7 bases match TRBD1. The CDR3 length is 13 residues. V trimming: 5 bases; J trimming: 8 bases; junction bases outside the gene matches: 8. Germline V gives CDR1 SGHTA, CDR2 FQGNSA. The CDR3 DNA reads as TGTGCCAGCAGCCCCCAGACAGGGTACGGCTACACCTTC. It encodes CASSPQTGYGYTF.

J is TRBJ1-5 and V is TRBV28; TRBD1 agrees at 9 bases. The CDR3 extends over 14 amino acids. The V and J ends lost 6 bases and 6 bases, in that order; junction bases with no gene match: 6. Germline values: CDR1 MDHEN, CDR2 SYDVKM. Here the CDR3 reads CASSRGDRAQPQHF. DNA of the CDR3: TGTGCCAGCAGCCGGGGGGACAGGGCTCAGCCCCAGCATTTT.

This chain joins TRBV28 and TRBJ1-2; tentative D call: TRBD1 (5 bases). The CDR3 spans 15 residues. Germline assignment: CDR1 MDHEN and CDR2 SYDVKM. Trimming took off 6 bases at V and 2 bases at J, with 16 bases between the two ends. CDR3 protein: CASSPGGGRNYGYTF. The DNA of the CDR3 is TGTGCCAGCAGCCCCGGGGGGGGTCGAAACTATGGCTACACCTTC.

This clone was recorded a few times. The CDR3 spells CASSPSRTTNEKLFF. CDR3 nucleotides: TGTGCCAGCAGCCCAAGTCGGACAACTAATGAAAAACTGTTTTTT. The chain employs TRBV7-9 and TRBJ1-4; D call uncertain. The CDR3 has 15 amino acids. Germline V gene sequence: CDR1 SEHNR, CDR2 FQNEAQ (reference sequence). V was cut by 5 bases and J by 0 bases, with 10 bases left in between.

This chain links TRBV12-5 with TRBJ1-1, with unresolved D. Germline V gene data show CDR1 as LGHNT and CDR2 as FRNRAP. Between the trimmed V and J ends, which lost 2 bases and 0 bases, there was a span of 7 bases. This CDR3 has 14 residues. The CDR3 bases are TGTGCTAGTGGTTTGAAAGGGATGAACACTGAAGCTTTCTTT. Amino acid sequence: CASGLKGMNTEAFF.

The chain uses TRBV2 and TRBJ2-2; D tentatively fits TRBD1 or TRBD2 (5 bases each). CDR1 is SNHLY, CDR2 FYNNEI, per germline. V was shortened by 6 bases and J by 9 bases, with 14 bases between the two germline ends. This CDR3 region has 13 residues. The CDR3 is CASRRDRPRELFF. The CDR3 DNA reads TGTGCCAGCAGACGGGACCGACCGAGGGAGCTGTTTTTT.

CDR3 DNA: TGTGCCAGCAGCCCGCGCGGGGGCGGAGATACGCAGTATTTT. Residues: CASSPRGGGDTQYF. The rearrangement links TRBV5-6 to TRBJ2-3; TRBD2 is a possible D gene (7 bases). Germline CDR1 reads SGHDT; CDR2 reads YYEEEE. Trimming stripped 4 bases from V and 5 bases from J, with 14 bases between. This CDR3 spans 14 amino acids. The variable domain in full, with the rest retrieved from reference TRBV5-6 and TRBJ2-3, is DAGVTQSPTHLIKTRGQQVTLRCSPKSGHDTVSWYQQALGQGPQFIFQYYEEEERQRGNFPDRFSGHQFPNYSSELNVNALLLGDSALYLCASSPRGGGDTQYFGPGTRLTVL.

This chain uses TRBV19 with TRBJ2-2, with 11 bases identical to TRBD2. Germline V gene data show CDR1 as LNHDA and CDR2 as SQIVND (reference sequence). J was trimmed by 1 base and V by 6 bases; bases with no gene match: 4. This CDR3 comprises 16 residues. The CDR3 region has the DNA TGTGCCAGTAGGAACCTAGCGGGGGGGAACACCGGGGAGCTGTTTTTT. It yields the protein CASRNLAGGNTGELFF. The full variable domain, with the rest looked up from reference TRBV19 and TRBJ2-2, is DGGITQSPKYLFRKEGQNVTLSCEQNLNHDAMYWYRQDPGQGLRLIYYSQIVNDFQKGDIAEGYSVSREKKESFPLTVTSAQKNPTAFYLCASRNLAGGNTGELFFGEGSRLTVL.

The chain is built from TRBV5-4 and TRBJ2-3, with 7 nucleotides matching TRBD1. The CDR3 is made up of 15 amino acids. V lost 0 bases to trimming and J lost 0 bases; unmatched junction nucleotides: 1. Germline V lookup: CDR1 SGHNT, CDR2 YYREEE (reference sequence). CDR3 nucleotide sequence: TGTGCCAGCAGCTTGGGACAGGGAAGCACAGATACGCAGTATTTT. Encoded protein: CASSLGQGSTDTQYF. The full variable domain, rest sourced from reference TRBV5-4 and TRBJ2-3, is ETGVTQSPTHLIKTRGQQVTLRCSSQSGHNTVSWYQQALGQGPQFIFQYYREEENGRGNFPPRFSGLQFPNYSSELNVNALELDDSALYLCASSLGQGSTDTQYFGPGTRLTVL.

The chain combines TRBV18 with TRBJ1-1; 8 bases line up with TRBD1. This CDR3 is 17 amino acids long. Per the germline V gene, CDR1 is KGHSH and CDR2 is LQKENI. The ends lost 0 bases at V and 5 bases at J; junction bases unmatched: 11. The CDR3 loop reads CASSPPQGALVRTEAFF. The CDR3 nucleotides read TGTGCCAGCTCACCACCCCAGGGGGCGCTTGTGAGAACTGAAGCTTTCTTT.

This rearrangement joins TRBV14 to TRBJ1-5; D ambiguous. This CDR3 has 12 residues. Trimming removed 3 bases from V and 4 bases from J, with 4 bases in between. CDR1 and CDR2 from the germline V gene are SGHDN and FVKESK. The CDR3 bases are TGTGCCAGCAGCCAGGGTAATCAGCCCCAGCATTTT. The encoded protein is CASSQGNQPQHF.

This chain uses TRBV14 with TRBJ1-3; 9 positions agree with TRBD1. The germline V gene encodes CDR1 SGHDN and CDR2 FVKESK. Germline trimming cut 4 bases from V and 1 base from J; bases unmatched to any gene: 17. This CDR3 spans 20 amino acids. The CDR3 protein is CASSLPKLRDRDPSGNTIYF. CDR3 in DNA: TGTGCCAGCAGCCTTCCCAAGCTCCGGGACAGGGATCCTTCTGGAAACACCATATATTTT.

The rearrangement joins TRBV12-5 to TRBJ1-2; D unclear. The CDR3 is 13 residues long. V lost 0 bases to trimming and J lost 8 bases, with 10 bases between them. Germline V gene lookup returns CDR1 LGHNT and CDR2 FRNRAP. CDR3 in DNA: TGTGCTAGTGGTTTGGTATCGACCGCCGGCTACACCTTC. Encoded protein: CASGLVSTAGYTF.

This clone was picked up one time. This sequence joins TRBV18 and TRBJ2-7; D call uncertain. V gave up 0 bases and J gave up 7 bases, with 10 bases separating them. The CDR3 has 13 residues. Germline CDR1 reads KGHSH; CDR2 reads LQKENI. The CDR3 sequence is CASSPPTSSEQYF. CDR3 nucleotides: TGTGCCAGCTCACCACCGACCAGCTCTGAGCAGTACTTC.

The chain has TRBV18 and TRBJ1-1, with D possibly TRBD1 on 6 matching bases. CDR1 and CDR2 (germline): KGHSH, LQKENI. V lost 1 base, J lost 1 base, and 19 bases lay in between. This CDR3 is 18 amino acids long. DNA of the CDR3: TGTGCCAGCTCACCACGTAATTCTAGGGGGGGGACGAACACTGAAGCTTTCTTT. The encoded protein is CASSPRNSRGGTNTEAFF.

The rearrangement uses TRBV19 and TRBJ2-1; D is perhaps TRBD1 or TRBD2 (5 bases each). Germline CDR1 LNHDA, CDR2 SQIVND (reference sequence). Trimming took off 6 bases at V and 2 bases at J, with 11 bases between the two ends. This CDR3 is built from 14 residues. The CDR3 DNA follows: TGTGCCAGTAGATCGGGGCTGGCCTACAATGAGCAGTTCTTC. Protein: CASRSGLAYNEQFF. Full variable domain (missing parts from reference TRBV19 and TRBJ2-1): DGGITQSPKYLFRKEGQNVTLSCEQNLNHDAMYWYRQDPGQGLRLIYYSQIVNDFQKGDIAEGYSVSREKKESFPLTVTSAQKNPTAFYLCASRSGLAYNEQFFGPGTRLTVL.

V usage is TRBV5-6 and J usage is TRBJ1-5, with D possibly matching TRBD1 (5 bases). CDR1 is SGHDT and CDR2 is YYEEEE in the germline V gene. The CDR3 contains 13 residues. The germline V and J ends were trimmed by 3 bases and 6 bases, with 10 bases remaining between them. The CDR3 is CASSSGGFQPQHF. The CDR3 DNA reads TGTGCCAGCAGCTCTGGGGGGTTTCAGCCCCAGCATTTT.

V and J are TRBV6-6 and TRBJ1-2; 8 positions agree with TRBD1. V was clipped by 6 bases and J by 6 bases; unmatched bases: 3. The germline gives CDR1 MNHNY, CDR2 SVGAGI (reference sequence). The CDR3 is 12 amino acids. The CDR3, as DNA: TGTGCCAGCAGGCCACAGGGGGATGGCTACACCTTC. The encoded protein is CASRPQGDGYTF.

The chain couples TRBV7-2 to TRBJ1-2, with D unresolved. In germline, CDR1 is SGHTA, CDR2 FQGNSA. The CDR3 runs to 13 residues. Trimming took off 5 bases at V and 1 base at J, with 8 bases between the two ends. The CDR3 protein is CASSPAGNYGYTF. CDR3 coding DNA: TGTGCCAGCAGCCCCGCGGGTAACTATGGCTACACCTTC.

This clone has just a few counts. The junction does not match germline at one end; this may be a read error. V and J are TRBV7-7 and TRBJ2-7; D is possibly TRBD1 (5 bases). CDR3 length equals 14 residues. CDR1 is SSHAT, CDR2 FNYEAQ, per germline (reference sequence). CDR3 DNA sequence: TGTGCTAGCAGCTTAGGTCAGGGCGTCTACGAGCAGTACTTC. Its translation is CASSLGQGVYEQYF.

The chain is built from TRBV6-5 and TRBJ1-5; the D is unclear. V gave up 8 bases and J gave up 6 bases, with 17 bases separating them. Germline V gene sequence: CDR1 MNHEY, CDR2 SVGAGI. The CDR3 loop spans 14 amino acids. Here the CDR3 reads CASRPGGLGQPQHF. CDR3 bases: TGTGCCAGCCGCCCCGGTGGCCTCGGTCAGCCCCAGCATTTT.

The chain uses TRBV10-3 and TRBJ1-1, with D tentatively TRBD1 (5 bases). The V gene's germline CDR1 is ENHRY and CDR2 SYGVKD. V gave up 8 bases and J gave up 4 bases, with 14 bases separating them. The CDR3 runs to 13 residues. The CDR3 here is CAIASGFITEAFF. The CDR3 coding sequence is TGTGCCATCGCTTCAGGGTTCATCACTGAAGCTTTCTTT.

The rearrangement uses TRBV30 and TRBJ1-5; no clear D. From germline, CDR1 is GTSNPN and CDR2 SVGIG (reference sequence). This CDR3 is 15 amino acids long. V lost 0 bases and J lost 5, with 14 bases in between. In nucleotides, the CDR3 is TGTGCCTGGAGTGTAGCCCCCGGCGGCTATCAGCCCCAGCATTTT. Its translation: CAWSVAPGGYQPQHF.

The J gene is TRBJ1-1, the V gene TRBV30, with D possibly TRBD1 on 6 matching bases. CDR1 is GTSNPN and CDR2 is SVGIG in the germline V gene (reference sequence). CDR3 length equals 13 residues. The germline V and J ends were trimmed by 0 bases and 10 bases, with 15 bases remaining between them. CDR3 region: CAWSVQGVVSAFF. The CDR3 DNA sequence: TGTGCCTGGAGTGTACAGGGAGTGGTGTCAGCTTTCTTT.

This chain joins TRBV6-1 and TRBJ2-3; 12 nucleotides line up with TRBD2. CDR1 is MNHNS, CDR2 SASEGT, per germline. V lost 4 bases, J lost 14 bases, and 4 bases stayed unmatched. The CDR3 extends over 12 amino acids. CDR3 in DNA: TGTGCCAGCAGTGGAAAGGGACTAGCGGGGTATTTT. It is translated as CASSGKGLAGYF.

Comments on this clone: Other DNA sequences within the sample encode an identical CDR3. The chain carries TRBV5-4 and TRBJ1-2, with 7 bases fitting TRBD1. Germline trimming cut 1 base from V and 8 bases from J; bases unmatched to any gene: 8. Germline loops: CDR1 SGHNT, CDR2 YYREEE (reference sequence). CDR3 length: 14 residues. CDR3 residues: CASSLIGGAGGYTF. The CDR3 region has the DNA TGTGCCAGCAGCTTGATAGGGGGCGCGGGGGGCTACACCTTC.

Worth noting for this clone: The junction does not match germline at one end; this may be a read error. V is TRBV19 and J is TRBJ2-1, with D tentatively TRBD1 (5 bases). This CDR3 comprises 15 residues. Germline values: CDR1 LNHDA, CDR2 SQIVND (reference sequence). The CDR3 loop is CASSLDRWGDNEQFF. Here the CDR3 DNA reads TGTGCCAGTAGTCTAGACCGTTGGGGCGATAATGAGCAGTTCTTC.

This chain connects TRBV15 to TRBJ2-5; tentative D call: TRBD1 (6 bases). The CDR3 has 17 residues. Germline assignment: CDR1 LNHNV and CDR2 YYDKDF (reference sequence). Trimming cost V 0 bases and J 2 bases, with 16 bases left between them. This chain's CDR3 is CATSRDQGTTDQETQYF. The CDR3 DNA follows: TGTGCCACCAGCAGAGATCAGGGGACAACCGATCAAGAGACCCAGTACTTC.